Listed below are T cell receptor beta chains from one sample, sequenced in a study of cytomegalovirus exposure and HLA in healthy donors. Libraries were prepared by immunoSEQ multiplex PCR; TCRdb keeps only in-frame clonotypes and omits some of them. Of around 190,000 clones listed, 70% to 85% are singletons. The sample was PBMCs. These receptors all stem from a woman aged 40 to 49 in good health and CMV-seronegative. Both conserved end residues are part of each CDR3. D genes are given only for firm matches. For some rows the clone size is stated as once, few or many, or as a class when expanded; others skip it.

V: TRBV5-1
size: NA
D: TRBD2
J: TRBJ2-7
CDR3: CASSLGSSGRAYEQYF
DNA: TGCGCCAGCAGCTTGGGGAGTAGCGGGAGGGCCTACGAGCAGTACTTC

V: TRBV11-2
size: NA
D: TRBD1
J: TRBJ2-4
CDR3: CASSRSDRDIQYF
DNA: TGTGCCAGCAGCCGAAGTGACAGGGACATTCAGTACTTC

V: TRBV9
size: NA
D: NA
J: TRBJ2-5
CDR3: CASSVATGETQYF
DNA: TGTGCCAGCAGCGTAGCTACAGGGGAGACCCAGTACTTC

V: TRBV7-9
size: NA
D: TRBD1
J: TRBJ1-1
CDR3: CASSPGQGMNTEAFF
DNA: TGTGCCAGCAGCCCCGGACAGGGGATGAACACTGAAGCTTTCTTT

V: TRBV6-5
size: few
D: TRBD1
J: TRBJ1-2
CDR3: CASTRDRNYGYTF
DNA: TGTGCCAGCACTCGGGACAGGAACTATGGCTACACCTTC

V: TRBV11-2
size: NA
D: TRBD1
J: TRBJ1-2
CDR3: CASSLGRTGNYGYTF
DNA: TGTGCCAGCAGCTTAGGGCGGACAGGGAACTATGGCTACACCTTC

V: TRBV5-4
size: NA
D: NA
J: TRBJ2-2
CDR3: CASSLVGAHTGELFF
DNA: TGTGCCAGCAGCTTGGTGGGGGCCCACACCGGGGAGCTGTTTTTT

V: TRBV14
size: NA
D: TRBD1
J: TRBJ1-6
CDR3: CASSQGTGGNSPLHF
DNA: TGTGCCAGCAGCCAGGGGACAGGGGGGAATTCACCCCTCCACTTT

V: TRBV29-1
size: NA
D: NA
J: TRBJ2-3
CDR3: CSVPQRADTQYF
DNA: TGCAGCGTCCCCCAGCGGGCAGATACGCAGTATTTT

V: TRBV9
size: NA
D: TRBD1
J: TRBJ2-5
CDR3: CASSPRTGGRETQYF
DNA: TGTGCCAGCAGCCCCCGGACAGGGGGCAGGGAGACCCAGTACTTC